Below, 17 T cell receptor beta chains from the same sample are listed, as sequenced in a study of T-cell reconstitution after alpha-beta-depleted transplantation in children (dated by TCRdb to the mid-2010s). The library came from PCR. The data were produced on an Illumina HiSeq 2500. To normalize quantification of the TCRbeta repertoire, the TCR libraries were built with molecular barcoding that relied on unique molecular identifiers. TCRdb took the public reads, trimmed them with fastp at Q25, ran MiXCR for clone calling and kept in-frame beta chains. Rows with one shared CDR3 protein collapse into an entry with the most common genes and DNA. The sample table records 530,000 or so distinct CDR3 sequences; over 25% of these occur just once. Under 45% of the sample belongs to the ten largest clones. This specimen's treatment or condition label, per the study, means: allogeneic hematopoietic cell transplantation with graft depleted of TCRalphabeta T cells and CD19 B cells.

The starting material was PBMCs, obtained before TCRalphabeta/CD19-depleted stem cell transplant. Every receptor here comes from a boy under three years old with Wiskott-Aldrich syndrome, due to receive a stem cell transplant.

The V call is TRBV20-1, the J call TRBJ1-1; D not certain. V lost 3 bases to trimming and J lost 3 bases, with 11 bases between them. The CDR3 spans 13 residues. The germline gives CDR1 DFQATT, CDR2 SNEGSKA (reference sequence). DNA of the CDR3: TGCAGTGCTAGTAGAGGGAGGGACACTGAAGCTTTCTTT. This sequence encodes CSASRGRDTEAFF.

This clonotype was picked up a small number of times. The rearrangement uses TRBV7-9 and TRBJ2-7; TRBD1 aligns across 7 bases. V was clipped by 5 bases and J by 1 base; unmatched bases: 2. This CDR3 contains 13 residues. Germline CDR1 is SEHNR and CDR2 is FQNEAQ (reference sequence). Here the CDR3 reads CASSGQDSYEQYF. The CDR3 DNA reads TGTGCCAGCAGCGGACAGGATTCCTACGAGCAGTACTTC.

The genes are TRBV9 and TRBJ2-7; D may match TRBD1 or TRBD2 (5 bases each). In germline, CDR1 is SGDLS, CDR2 YYNGEE. The CDR3 length is 14 residues. The V gene lost 0 bases and the J gene lost 7 bases, with 14 bases spanning the gap. CDR3 DNA: TGTGCCAGCAGCGTAGCTACGGGGCCTAGGGAGCAGTACTTC. This gives the protein CASSVATGPREQYF.

V gene TRBV4-2 combines with J gene TRBJ2-7; 15 positions match TRBD2. The CDR3 covers 19 residues. From germline, CDR1 is LGHNA and CDR2 YNFKEQ. Trimming removed 1 base from V and 3 bases from J; junction bases left unmatched: 10. CDR3 nucleotides: TGTGCCAGCAGCCAAGCCGCGGGACTAGCGGGAGGCAGGGACTACGAGCAGTACTTC. As protein: CASSQAAGLAGGRDYEQYF.

This clonotype came up a few times. The chain carries TRBV12-5 and TRBJ2-7; 12 positions match TRBD2. The CDR3 sequence is 20 residues long. With 2 bases clipped from V and 0 bases from J, the junction kept 14 bases outside the gene matches. The germline gives CDR1 LGHNT, CDR2 FRNRAP. CDR3 bases: TGTGCTAGTGGTTTGTTCCCGGGACTAGCGGGCGGATGGATCTCCTACGAGCAGTACTTC. Protein: CASGLFPGLAGGWISYEQYF.

The chain employs TRBV6-1 and TRBJ2-6; D unresolved. The germline gives CDR1 MNHNS, CDR2 SASEGT. This CDR3 has 15 amino acids. V lost 6 bases to trimming and J lost 0 bases, with 9 bases between them. DNA of the CDR3: TGTGCCAGCAGGCAGCTGAGCTCTGGGGCCAACGTCCTGACTTTC. Its translation: CASRQLSSGANVLTF.

Only a few counts were recorded for this clonotype. This sequence joins TRBV4-1 and TRBJ2-5, with D possibly being TRBD1 (5 bases). V shed 0 bases and J shed 2 bases, with 10 bases lying between them. The length of the CDR3 is 15 residues. Germline CDR1 MGHRA, CDR2 YSYEKL. The CDR3 DNA sequence: TGCGCCAGCAGCCAAGATCCACGACAGCAAGAGACCCAGTACTTC. It yields the protein CASSQDPRQQETQYF.

This clonotype was seen only a few times. This sequence joins TRBV6-1 and TRBJ2-7, with 14 nucleotides matching TRBD2. CDR1 and CDR2 from the germline V gene are MNHNS and SASEGT. The V and J ends lost 5 bases and 3 bases, in that order; junction bases with no gene match: 9. This CDR3 has 17 residues. The CDR3 reads CASSPTGTSGRDYEQYF. The CDR3, as DNA: TGTGCCAGCAGTCCCACCGGGACTAGCGGGAGAGACTACGAGCAGTACTTC.

This clonotype was observed a few times. The rearrangement links TRBV20-1 to TRBJ2-7; 7 bases line up with TRBD1. Germline assignment: CDR1 DFQATT and CDR2 SNEGSKA (reference sequence). There are 15 residues in the CDR3. The V gene end was trimmed by 3 bases and the J gene end by 3 bases; junction bases not matched to a gene: 11. The CDR3 is CSARRDGTVSYEQYF. The CDR3 DNA reads TGCAGTGCTAGGAGGGACGGGACAGTGAGCTACGAGCAGTACTTC.

The chain combines TRBV14 with TRBJ2-1, with TRBD2 matching 12 bases. V lost 1 base, J lost 7 bases, and 5 bases stayed unmatched. The germline V gene encodes CDR1 SGHDN and CDR2 FVKESK. The CDR3 has 16 amino acids. The CDR3 loop is CASSQAGLAGLNEQFF. CDR3 nucleotide sequence: TGTGCCAGCAGCCAAGCGGGACTAGCGGGCTTAAATGAGCAGTTCTTC. Full variable domain (missing parts from reference TRBV14 and TRBJ2-1): EAGVTQFPSHSVIEKGQTVTLRCDPISGHDNLYWYRRVMGKEIKFLLHFVKESKQDESGMPNNRFLAERTGGTYSTLKVQPAELEDSGVYFCASSQAGLAGLNEQFFGPGTRLTVL.

This clonotype was seen a few times. V usage is TRBV4-1 and J usage is TRBJ2-1; tentative D call: TRBD1 (5 bases). The germline CDR1 and CDR2 sequences are MGHRA and YSYEKL. This CDR3 comprises 14 residues. Trimming stripped 1 base from V and 8 bases from J, with 12 bases between. The CDR3 loop reads CASSQVGARDEQFF. CDR3 sequence (DNA): TGCGCCAGCAGCCAAGTGGGTGCCAGGGATGAGCAGTTCTTC.

This rearrangement joins TRBV20-1 to TRBJ2-7; 9 nucleotides line up with TRBD2. The germline gives CDR1 DFQATT, CDR2 SNEGSKA (reference sequence). Trimming took 3 bases from V and 6 from J; bases not matched to a gene: 6. This CDR3 contains 13 residues. CDR3 DNA: TGCAGTGCTAGTCTTAGCGGGAGCATCGAGCAGTACTTC. This translates into CSASLSGSIEQYF.

The chain joins TRBV5-1 to TRBJ2-5; possibly TRBD2 for D (5 bases). The V gene lost 7 bases and the J gene lost 0 bases, with 25 bases spanning the gap. The CDR3 covers 18 residues. Germline CDR1 is SGHRS and CDR2 is YFSETQ. The CDR3 is CASGKGFLASSYQETQYF. The CDR3 region has the DNA TGCGCCAGCGGCAAGGGTTTTCTGGCTAGCTCTTACCAAGAGACCCAGTACTTC.

This clonotype was detected only once. The chain links TRBV3-1 to TRBJ2-1; D gene uncertain. The CDR3 sequence is 12 residues long. V lost 7 bases and J lost 7, with 11 bases in between. Germline CDR1 and CDR2: LGHDT and YNNKEL (reference sequence). Here the CDR3 DNA reads TGTGCCAGCACCCAGATTGGGAATGAGCAGTTCTTC. Amino acids: CASTQIGNEQFF.

The gene calls are TRBV12-3 or TRBV12-4 and TRBJ2-1, with 8 bases identical to TRBD2. Unmatched junction bases numbered 3, after V lost 5 bases and J lost 0 bases. This CDR3 contains 15 residues. The CDR3 bases are TGTGCCAGCAGTGCGACTAGCGACTCCTACAATGAGCAGTTCTTC. It codes for CASSATSDSYNEQFF.

This clonotype was seen a few times. CDR3 DNA sequence: TGTGCCAGCAGCTCGGACAGGGGAGGGTGGAATCAGCCCCAGCATTTT. Protein product: CASSSDRGGWNQPQHF. The chain couples TRBV5-5 to TRBJ1-5, with 9 bases identical to TRBD1. The CDR3 is made up of 16 amino acids. V dropped 3 bases and J dropped 4; count of bases not matched to a gene: 8. Germline assignment: CDR1 SGHKS and CDR2 YYEKEE (reference sequence).

This clonotype was counted only a few times. The V call is TRBV20-1, the J call TRBJ1-6; possibly TRBD1 for D (6 bases). Trimming pared 3 bases from V and 10 bases from J, leaving 13 bases between. CDR1 and CDR2 from the germline V gene are DFQATT and SNEGSKA (reference sequence). The CDR3 is 13 residues long. The CDR3 region has the DNA TGCAGTGCTAGCGGGGGCGGTCAGTCACCCCTCCACTTT. This translates into CSASGGGQSPLHF.